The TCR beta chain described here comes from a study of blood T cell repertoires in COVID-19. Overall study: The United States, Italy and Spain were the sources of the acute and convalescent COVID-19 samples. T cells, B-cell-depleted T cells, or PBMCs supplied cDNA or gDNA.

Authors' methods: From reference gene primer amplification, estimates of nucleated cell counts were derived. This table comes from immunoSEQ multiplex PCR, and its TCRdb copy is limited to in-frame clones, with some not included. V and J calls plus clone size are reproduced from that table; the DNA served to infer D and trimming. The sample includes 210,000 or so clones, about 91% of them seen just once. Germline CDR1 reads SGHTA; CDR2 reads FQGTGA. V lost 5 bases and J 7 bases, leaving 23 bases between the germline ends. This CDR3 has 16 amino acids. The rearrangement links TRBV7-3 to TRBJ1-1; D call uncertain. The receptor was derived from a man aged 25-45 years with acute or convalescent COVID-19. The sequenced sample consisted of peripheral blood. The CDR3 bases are TGTGCCAGCAGCGTTGGCCCGTTTACAACCTCAGGTGAAGCTTTCTTT. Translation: CASSVGPFTTSGEAFF.